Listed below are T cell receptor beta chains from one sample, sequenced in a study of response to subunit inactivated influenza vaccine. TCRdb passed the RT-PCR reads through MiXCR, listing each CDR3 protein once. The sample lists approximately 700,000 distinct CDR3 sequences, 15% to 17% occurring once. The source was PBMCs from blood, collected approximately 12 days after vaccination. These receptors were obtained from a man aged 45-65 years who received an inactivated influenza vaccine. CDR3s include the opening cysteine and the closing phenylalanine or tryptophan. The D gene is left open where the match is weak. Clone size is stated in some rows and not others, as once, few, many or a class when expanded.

CDR3 protein: CASSWGAGTTDTQYF
CDR3 DNA: TGCGCCAGCAGCTGGGGGGCAGGGACCACAGATACGCAGTATTTT
D gene: NA
V gene: TRBV5-1
J gene: TRBJ2-3
clone size: few

CDR3 protein: CASSLGSFYGYTF
CDR3 DNA: TGTGCCAGCAGCTTAGGATCATTCTATGGCTACACCTTC
D gene: NA
V gene: TRBV7-2
J gene: TRBJ1-2
clone size: NA

CDR3 protein: CASSSSAGGYQPQHF
CDR3 DNA: TGCGCCAGCAGCAGCTCGGCAGGGGGCTATCAGCCCCAGCATTTT
D gene: TRBD1
V gene: TRBV4-3
J gene: TRBJ1-5
clone size: NA

CDR3 protein: CSARGGDRTSSYEQYF
CDR3 DNA: TGCAGTGCTAGAGGGGGGGACAGAACGAGCTCCTACGAGCAGTACTTC
D gene: NA
V gene: TRBV20-1
J gene: TRBJ2-7
clone size: NA

CDR3 protein: CASTDRGSLDTQYF
CDR3 DNA: TGTGCCAGCACAGACAGGGGATCTTTAGATACGCAGTATTTT
D gene: TRBD1
V gene: TRBV25-1
J gene: TRBJ2-3
clone size: many

CDR3 protein: CASSSGQGSGEQYF
CDR3 DNA: TGTGCCAGCAGTTCGGGACAGGGTAGTGGCGAGCAGTACTTC
D gene: TRBD1
V gene: TRBV28
J gene: TRBJ2-7
clone size: few

CDR3 protein: CASSLMGTDYSPLHF
CDR3 DNA: TGTGCCAGCAGCCTGATGGGTACGGATTACTCACCCCTCCACTTT
D gene: NA
V gene: TRBV5-5
J gene: TRBJ1-6
clone size: NA

CDR3 protein: CASSAVQGANTGELFF
CDR3 DNA: TGCGCCAGCAGCGCAGTACAGGGGGCGAACACCGGGGAGCTGTTTTTT
D gene: TRBD1
V gene: TRBV5-1
J gene: TRBJ2-2
clone size: NA

CDR3 protein: CASSPEIASYEQYF
CDR3 DNA: TGCGCCAGCAGCCCCGAGATAGCTTCCTACGAGCAGTACTTC
D gene: NA
V gene: TRBV4-3
J gene: TRBJ2-7
clone size: few

CDR3 protein: CASSLRIAGGNEQFF
CDR3 DNA: TGTGCCAGCAGTTTAAGGATAGCGGGGGGCAATGAGCAGTTCTTC
D gene: TRBD2
V gene: TRBV12-3/TRBV12-4
J gene: TRBJ2-1
clone size: many

CDR3 protein: CASSLGAAADVAYEQYF
CDR3 DNA: TGTGCCAGCAGCTTAGGCGCAGCAGCAGACGTGGCCTACGAGCAGTACTTC
D gene: NA
V gene: TRBV11-2
J gene: TRBJ2-7
clone size: NA

CDR3 protein: CASSQQVIRRGAAPDTQYF
CDR3 DNA: TGTGCCAGCAGCCAACAGGTCATACGGAGGGGGGCCGCCCCAGATACGCAGTATTTT
D gene: NA
V gene: TRBV4-2
J gene: TRBJ2-3
clone size: few

CDR3 protein: CASSLVVQDRRTVVF
CDR3 DNA: TGTGCCAGCAGCTTAGTGGTACAGGACAGGCGAACCGTGGTCTTC
D gene: TRBD1
V gene: TRBV7-2
J gene: TRBJ2-1
clone size: once

CDR3 protein: CASSLEGQKNIQYF
CDR3 DNA: TGCGCCAGCAGCTTGGAGGGACAGAAAAACATTCAGTACTTC
D gene: TRBD1
V gene: TRBV5-1
J gene: TRBJ2-4
clone size: few

CDR3 protein: CASSLELAGGTDTQYF
CDR3 DNA: TGTGCCAGCAGCTTAGAACTAGCGGGGGGCACAGATACGCAGTATTTT
D gene: TRBD2
V gene: TRBV11-2
J gene: TRBJ2-3
clone size: few

CDR3 protein: CASSQFLTGSGANVLTF
CDR3 DNA: TGCGCCAGCAGCCAATTCTTGACAGGCTCTGGGGCCAACGTCCTGACTTTC
D gene: NA
V gene: TRBV4-3
J gene: TRBJ2-6
clone size: few

CDR3 protein: CSASLSGGPYNEQFF
CDR3 DNA: TGCAGTGCTAGTTTATCGGGAGGCCCCTACAATGAGCAGTTCTTC
D gene: TRBD2
V gene: TRBV20-1
J gene: TRBJ2-1
clone size: NA

CDR3 protein: CASSLNANRGDTQYF
CDR3 DNA: TGTGCCAGCTCACTAAATGCGAATAGGGGAGATACGCAGTATTTT
D gene: NA
V gene: TRBV18
J gene: TRBJ2-3
clone size: NA

CDR3 protein: CASSSLIRYNEQFF
CDR3 DNA: TGCGCCAGCAGCTCCCTGATCCGGTACAATGAGCAGTTCTTC
D gene: NA
V gene: TRBV5-1
J gene: TRBJ2-1
clone size: few

CDR3 protein: CASSRGGVIDEQYF
CDR3 DNA: TGTGCCAGCAGCCGAGGGGGGGTTATTGACGAGCAGTACTTC
D gene: NA
V gene: TRBV7-9
J gene: TRBJ2-7
clone size: few

CDR3 protein: CASSPREGGYEQYF
CDR3 DNA: TGCGCCAGCAGCCCACGTGAGGGAGGATACGAGCAGTACTTC
D gene: NA
V gene: TRBV4-1
J gene: TRBJ2-7
clone size: NA

CDR3 protein: CASSPTGTPNTEAFF
CDR3 DNA: TGTGCCAGCTCACCAACCGGGACACCGAACACTGAAGCTTTCTTT
D gene: NA
V gene: TRBV18
J gene: TRBJ1-1
clone size: NA

CDR3 protein: CASSFFGPEPEQYF
CDR3 DNA: TGCGCCAGCAGCTTCTTTGGCCCCGAGCCCGAGCAGTACTTC
D gene: NA
V gene: TRBV5-1
J gene: TRBJ2-7
clone size: NA

CDR3 protein: CASSLRLPGGDTEAFF
CDR3 DNA: TGCGCCAGCAGCTTGCGCCTGCCCGGCGGCGACACTGAAGCTTTCTTT
D gene: NA
V gene: TRBV5-1
J gene: TRBJ1-1
clone size: NA

CDR3 protein: CASSHPPRRSDTEAFF
CDR3 DNA: TGTGCCAGCAGCCACCCCCCGAGACGGTCGGACACTGAAGCTTTCTTT
D gene: NA
V gene: TRBV16
J gene: TRBJ1-1
clone size: few

CDR3 protein: CAWSVSGLEAFYEQYF
CDR3 DNA: TGTGCCTGGAGTGTCTCAGGACTAGAGGCTTTCTACGAGCAGTACTTC
D gene: TRBD2
V gene: TRBV30
J gene: TRBJ2-7
clone size: NA

CDR3 protein: CASSTPYTTSMWNNEQFF
CDR3 DNA: TGTGCCAGCAGCACCCCCTACACCACTAGCATGTGGAACAATGAGCAGTTCTTC
D gene: NA
V gene: TRBV13
J gene: TRBJ2-1
clone size: NA

CDR3 protein: CASSHRGNEKLFF
CDR3 DNA: TGTGCCAGCAGCCATCGGGGGAATGAAAAACTGTTTTTT
D gene: NA
V gene: TRBV3-1
J gene: TRBJ1-4
clone size: few

CDR3 protein: CASSLAETVGSETQYF
CDR3 DNA: TGTGCCAGCAGCTTAGCGGAGACGGTGGGATCGGAGACCCAGTACTTC
D gene: NA
V gene: TRBV7-8
J gene: TRBJ2-5
clone size: few

CDR3 protein: CATSDGTGRFSGANVLTF
CDR3 DNA: TGTGCCACCAGTGACGGGACAGGGAGATTCTCTGGGGCCAACGTCCTGACTTTC
D gene: TRBD1
V gene: TRBV24-1
J gene: TRBJ2-6
clone size: NA

CDR3 protein: CSARIRQGPKNIQYF
CDR3 DNA: TGCAGTGCCCGCATCAGGCAGGGACCCAAAAACATTCAGTACTTC
D gene: NA
V gene: TRBV20-1
J gene: TRBJ2-4
clone size: NA

CDR3 protein: CASSPSGTLPYEQYF
CDR3 DNA: TGTGCCAGCAGTCCCTCCGGGACGCTTCCCTACGAGCAGTACTTC
D gene: NA
V gene: TRBV12-3/TRBV12-4
J gene: TRBJ2-7
clone size: few

CDR3 protein: CASSLAGQGGNIQYF
CDR3 DNA: TGTGCCAGCAGTTTAGCGGGACAGGGTGGAAACATTCAGTACTTC
D gene: TRBD1
V gene: TRBV12-3/TRBV12-4
J gene: TRBJ2-4
clone size: NA

CDR3 protein: CASSHLNGPATNEKLFF
CDR3 DNA: TGTGCCAGCAGCCACCTCAATGGGCCCGCAACTAATGAAAAACTGTTTTTT
D gene: NA
V gene: TRBV3-1
J gene: TRBJ1-4
clone size: NA

CDR3 protein: CATSVAGSGANVLTF
CDR3 DNA: TGTGCCACCTCAGTTGCAGGGTCTGGGGCCAACGTCCTGACTTTC
D gene: NA
V gene: TRBV15
J gene: TRBJ2-6
clone size: NA

CDR3 protein: CASSWDRGLTGELFF
CDR3 DNA: TGTGCCAGCAGCTGGGACAGGGGGCTCACCGGGGAGCTGTTTTTT
D gene: TRBD1
V gene: TRBV5-6
J gene: TRBJ2-2
clone size: NA

CDR3 protein: CASSLRTSGRTGELFF
CDR3 DNA: TGTGCCAGCAGCTTACGGACTAGCGGGAGAACCGGGGAGCTGTTTTTT
D gene: TRBD2
V gene: TRBV11-2
J gene: TRBJ2-2
clone size: NA

CDR3 protein: CSVERTSGEQYF
CDR3 DNA: TGCAGCGTAGAGCGGACTAGCGGAGAGCAGTACTTC
D gene: TRBD2
V gene: TRBV29-1
J gene: TRBJ2-7
clone size: NA

CDR3 protein: CSATTSTDTQYF
CDR3 DNA: TGCAGTGCTACGACTAGCACAGATACGCAGTATTTT
D gene: NA
V gene: TRBV20-1
J gene: TRBJ2-3
clone size: NA

CDR3 protein: CASSAESNQPQHF
CDR3 DNA: TGTGCCAGCAGTGCGGAGAGCAATCAGCCCCAGCATTTT
D gene: NA
V gene: TRBV12-3/TRBV12-4
J gene: TRBJ1-5
clone size: few

CDR3 protein: CASSYEGLAGKRDTQYF
CDR3 DNA: TGTGCCAGCAGTTACGAAGGACTAGCGGGAAAGCGGGATACGCAGTATTTT
D gene: TRBD2
V gene: TRBV6-5
J gene: TRBJ2-3
clone size: NA

CDR3 protein: CASSHDPPGLAANEQFF
CDR3 DNA: TGCGCCAGCAGCCACGACCCCCCGGGACTAGCTGCTAATGAGCAGTTCTTC
D gene: TRBD2
V gene: TRBV4-3
J gene: TRBJ2-1
clone size: few

CDR3 protein: CASSQGAYGYTF
CDR3 DNA: TGTGCCAGCAGCCAAGGGGCCTATGGCTACACCTTC
D gene: NA
V gene: TRBV4-2
J gene: TRBJ1-2
clone size: many

CDR3 protein: CACGLAGSDEQYF
CDR3 DNA: TGTGCCTGCGGACTAGCGGGATCCGACGAGCAGTACTTC
D gene: TRBD2
V gene: TRBV6-1
J gene: TRBJ2-7
clone size: NA

CDR3 protein: CASSFGARALSGELFF
CDR3 DNA: TGTGCCAGCAGCTTTGGGGCCAGAGCCCTGTCAGGGGAGCTGTTTTTT
D gene: NA
V gene: TRBV7-8
J gene: TRBJ2-2
clone size: few

CDR3 protein: CSARGLGGNEQYF
CDR3 DNA: TGCAGCGCTCGGGGACTGGGAGGGAACGAGCAGTACTTC
D gene: TRBD2
V gene: TRBV29-1
J gene: TRBJ2-7
clone size: many

CDR3 protein: CSVAGGGFGANVLTF
CDR3 DNA: TGCAGCGTTGCCGGGGGGGGTTTTGGGGCCAACGTCCTGACTTTC
D gene: TRBD2
V gene: TRBV29-1
J gene: TRBJ2-6
clone size: NA

CDR3 protein: CASSIISSSGANVLTF
CDR3 DNA: TGCGCCAGCAGCATCATAAGTAGCTCTGGGGCCAACGTCCTGACTTTC
D gene: NA
V gene: TRBV5-1
J gene: TRBJ2-6
clone size: NA

CDR3 protein: CASSHRQGYTGELFF
CDR3 DNA: TGCGCCAGCAGCCACAGACAGGGATACACCGGGGAGCTGTTTTTT
D gene: TRBD1
V gene: TRBV5-1
J gene: TRBJ2-2
clone size: NA

CDR3 protein: CASRYGTSGNNEQFF
CDR3 DNA: TGCGCCAGCAGGTATGGGACTAGCGGCAACAATGAGCAGTTCTTC
D gene: TRBD2
V gene: TRBV5-1
J gene: TRBJ2-1
clone size: NA

CDR3 protein: CSARVVLQETQYF
CDR3 DNA: TGCAGTGCTAGAGTGGTGCTGCAAGAGACCCAGTACTTC
D gene: NA
V gene: TRBV20-1
J gene: TRBJ2-5
clone size: NA

CDR3 protein: CASRWGPGGYTF
CDR3 DNA: TGTGCCAGCCGCTGGGGGCCGGGGGGCTACACCTTC
D gene: NA
V gene: TRBV12-3/TRBV12-4
J gene: TRBJ1-2
clone size: NA

CDR3 protein: CASSKEGYGYTF
CDR3 DNA: TGTGCCAGCAGCAAAGAGGGCTATGGCTACACCTTC
D gene: NA
V gene: TRBV21-1
J gene: TRBJ1-2
clone size: few